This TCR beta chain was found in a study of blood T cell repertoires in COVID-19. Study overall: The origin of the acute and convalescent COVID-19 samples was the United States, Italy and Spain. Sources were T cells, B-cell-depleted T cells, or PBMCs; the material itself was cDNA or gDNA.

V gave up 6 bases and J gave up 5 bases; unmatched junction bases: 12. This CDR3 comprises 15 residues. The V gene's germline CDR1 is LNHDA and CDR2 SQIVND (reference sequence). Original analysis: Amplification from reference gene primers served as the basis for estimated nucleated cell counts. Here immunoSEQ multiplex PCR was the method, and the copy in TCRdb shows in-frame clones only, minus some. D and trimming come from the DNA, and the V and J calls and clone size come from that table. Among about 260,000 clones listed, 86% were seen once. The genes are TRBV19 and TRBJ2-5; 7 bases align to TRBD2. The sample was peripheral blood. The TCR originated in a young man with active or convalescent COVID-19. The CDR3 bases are TGTGCCAGTAGCGCCGGGACTACCGCCTGGGAGACCCAGTACTTC. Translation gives CASSAGTTAWETQYF.